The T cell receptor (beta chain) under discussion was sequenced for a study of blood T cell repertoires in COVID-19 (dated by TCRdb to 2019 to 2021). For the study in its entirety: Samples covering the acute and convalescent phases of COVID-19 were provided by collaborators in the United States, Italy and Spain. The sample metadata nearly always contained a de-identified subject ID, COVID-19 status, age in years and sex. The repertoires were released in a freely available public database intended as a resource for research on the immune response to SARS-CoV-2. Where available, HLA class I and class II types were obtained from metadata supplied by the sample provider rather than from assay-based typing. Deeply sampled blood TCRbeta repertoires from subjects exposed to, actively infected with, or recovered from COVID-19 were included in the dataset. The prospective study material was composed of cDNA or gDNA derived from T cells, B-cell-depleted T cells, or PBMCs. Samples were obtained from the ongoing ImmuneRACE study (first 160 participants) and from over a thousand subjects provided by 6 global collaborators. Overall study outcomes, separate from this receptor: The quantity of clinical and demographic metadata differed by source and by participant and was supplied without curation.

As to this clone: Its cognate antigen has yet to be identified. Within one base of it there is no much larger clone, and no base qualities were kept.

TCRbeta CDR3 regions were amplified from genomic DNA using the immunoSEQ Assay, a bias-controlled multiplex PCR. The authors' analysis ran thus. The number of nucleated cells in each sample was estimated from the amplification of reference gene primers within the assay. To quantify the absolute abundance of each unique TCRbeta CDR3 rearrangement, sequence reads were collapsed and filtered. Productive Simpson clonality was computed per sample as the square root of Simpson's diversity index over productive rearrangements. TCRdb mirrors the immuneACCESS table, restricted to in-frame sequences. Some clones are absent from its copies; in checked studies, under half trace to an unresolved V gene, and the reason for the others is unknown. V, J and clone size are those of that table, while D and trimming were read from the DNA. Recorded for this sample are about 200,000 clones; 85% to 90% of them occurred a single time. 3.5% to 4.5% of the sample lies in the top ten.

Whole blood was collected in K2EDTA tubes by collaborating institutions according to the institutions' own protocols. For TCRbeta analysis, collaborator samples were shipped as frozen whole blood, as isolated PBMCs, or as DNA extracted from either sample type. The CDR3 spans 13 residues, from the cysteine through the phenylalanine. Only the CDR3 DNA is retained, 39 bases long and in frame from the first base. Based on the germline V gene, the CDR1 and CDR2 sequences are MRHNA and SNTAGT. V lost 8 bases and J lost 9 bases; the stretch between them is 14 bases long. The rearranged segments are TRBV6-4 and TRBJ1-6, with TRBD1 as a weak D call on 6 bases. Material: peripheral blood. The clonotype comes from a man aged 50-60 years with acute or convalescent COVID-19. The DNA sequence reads TGTGCCAGCGGTTTTACAGGGACTTCACCCCTCCACTTT. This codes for CASGFTGTSPLHF.